A selection of T cell receptor beta chains follows, all from one sample in a study of T cell responses to AZD1222 COVID-19 vaccine. Assay: immunoSEQ multiplex PCR; the TCRdb copy retains only in-frame clones and omits some. The sample carries about 97,000 clones, around nine tenths recorded once. This specimen consisted of peripheral blood, obtained on day 0 of AZD1222 vaccination. The receptor set was obtained from an adult in good health. CDR3s leave out the opening cysteine and the closing phenylalanine or tryptophan.

J gene: TRBJ2-4; V gene: TRBV19; CDR3 protein: ASSRDMDVKNIQY
J gene: TRBJ1-2; V gene: TRBV5-4; CDR3 protein: ASSELQGGIYGYT
J gene: TRBJ2-7; V gene: TRBV3-1/TRBV3-2; CDR3 protein: ASSPAGTSGWNEQY
J gene: TRBJ1-1; V gene: TRBV21-1; CDR3 protein: ASSSPQGSNTEAF
J gene: TRBJ1-3; V gene: TRBV19; CDR3 protein: ASSALPGNTIY
J gene: TRBJ1-2; V gene: TRBV5-5; CDR3 protein: ASSQSPQGPRRTNYGYT
J gene: TRBJ2-7; V gene: TRBV27; CDR3 protein: ASSFGLGDEQY
J gene: TRBJ1-1; V gene: TRBV4-1; CDR3 protein: ASSLEAPNTEAF
J gene: TRBJ1-2; V gene: TRBV2; CDR3 protein: ASSEFRQGH
J gene: TRBJ1-1; V gene: TRBV29-1; CDR3 protein: SVVAGRTEAF
J gene: TRBJ1-5; V gene: TRBV12-5; CDR3 protein: ASGLFDSNQPQH
J gene: TRBJ1-2; V gene: TRBV27; CDR3 protein: ASSFGIPSSGYGYT
J gene: TRBJ2-5; V gene: TRBV5-1; CDR3 protein: ASSLAGTGETQY
J gene: TRBJ1-2; V gene: TRBV20-1; CDR3 protein: SASRLGRDYGYT
J gene: TRBJ1-1; V gene: TRBV2; CDR3 protein: ASSVGATEAF
J gene: TRBJ2-7; V gene: TRBV9; CDR3 protein: ASSVGQGLHEQY
J gene: TRBJ2-7; V gene: TRBV5-1; CDR3 protein: ASSLVQGAGEQY
J gene: TRBJ2-1; V gene: TRBV7-9; CDR3 protein: ASSPRSFSYNEQF
J gene: TRBJ1-2; V gene: TRBV2; CDR3 protein: ASRGTEAGGYT
J gene: TRBJ2-3; V gene: TRBV29-1; CDR3 protein: SVLGLAGAHYTDTQY
J gene: TRBJ2-1; V gene: TRBV6-6; CDR3 protein: ASSYRDGYNEQF
J gene: TRBJ1-2; V gene: TRBV28; CDR3 protein: ASKGRGTALQKGYT
J gene: TRBJ2-2; V gene: TRBV7-9; CDR3 protein: ASSSPWDTGELF
J gene: TRBJ1-4; V gene: TRBV2; CDR3 protein: ASAGTGVIEKLF
J gene: TRBJ1-2; V gene: TRBV5-1; CDR3 protein: ASSLRSNYGYT
J gene: TRBJ1-2; V gene: TRBV5-6; CDR3 protein: ASSLVLGGYT
J gene: TRBJ2-3; V gene: TRBV10-1; CDR3 protein: ATYDGGTDTQY
J gene: TRBJ1-2; V gene: TRBV19; CDR3 protein: ASSLEMSPLKYGYT
J gene: TRBJ2-7; V gene: TRBV6-5; CDR3 protein: ASSYAGGEQY
J gene: TRBJ2-1; V gene: TRBV5-1; CDR3 protein: ASSSAGTYNEQF
J gene: TRBJ1-1; V gene: TRBV29-1; CDR3 protein: SVGSRSRGANTEAF
J gene: TRBJ2-1; V gene: TRBV11-2; CDR3 protein: ASSLVSGGPNEQF
J gene: TRBJ1-2; V gene: TRBV3-1/TRBV3-2; CDR3 protein: ASSQAGLAGYT
J gene: TRBJ1-1; V gene: TRBV5-1; CDR3 protein: ASSSSLAMNTEAF
J gene: TRBJ2-7; V gene: TRBV11-2; CDR3 protein: ASSPLTGAYEQY
J gene: TRBJ1-6; V gene: TRBV12-3/TRBV12-4; CDR3 protein: ASTWDTSSPLH
J gene: TRBJ2-3; V gene: TRBV5-1; CDR3 protein: ASSSIITGGVTDTQY
J gene: TRBJ1-1; V gene: TRBV4-2; CDR3 protein: ASSQGIRDTLNTEAF
J gene: TRBJ1-1; V gene: TRBV5-6; CDR3 protein: ASSSSQGADEAF
J gene: TRBJ2-1; V gene: TRBV5-1; CDR3 protein: ASSLSRHSNEQF
J gene: TRBJ1-1; V gene: TRBV10-3; CDR3 protein: AISEQTGGMNTEAF
J gene: TRBJ1-2; V gene: TRBV6-1; CDR3 protein: ASSEVGTAYGYT
J gene: TRBJ1-2; V gene: TRBV29-1; CDR3 protein: SVVLAGGRGYT
J gene: TRBJ2-3; V gene: TRBV14; CDR3 protein: ASSQVLGATDTQY